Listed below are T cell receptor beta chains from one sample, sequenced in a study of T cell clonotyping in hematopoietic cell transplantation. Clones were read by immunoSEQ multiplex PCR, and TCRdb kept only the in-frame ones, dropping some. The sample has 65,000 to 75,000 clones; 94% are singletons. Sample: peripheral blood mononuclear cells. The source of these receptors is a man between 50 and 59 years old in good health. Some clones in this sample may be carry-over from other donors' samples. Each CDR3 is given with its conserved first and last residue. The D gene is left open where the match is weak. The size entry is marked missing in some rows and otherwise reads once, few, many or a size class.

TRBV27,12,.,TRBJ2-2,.,CASSFPGGELFF,TGTGCCAGCAGTTTCCCAGGCGGGGAGCTGTTTTTT
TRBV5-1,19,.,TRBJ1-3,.,CASSLANKVCWFSGNTIYF,TGCGCCAGCAGCTTGGCCAATAAGGTATGCTGGTTCTCTGGAAACACCATATATTTT
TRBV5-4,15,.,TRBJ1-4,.,CASSSKGEINEKLFF,TGTGCCAGCAGCTCGAAAGGGGAAATTAATGAAAAACTGTTTTTT
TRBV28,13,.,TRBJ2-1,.,CASSFNLYNEQFF,TGTGCCAGCAGTTTTAACCTTTACAATGAGCAGTTCTTC
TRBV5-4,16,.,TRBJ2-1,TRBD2,CASSLVSGRMLGEQFF,TGTGCCAGCAGCTTGGTTAGCGGGAGAATGTTAGGTGAGCAGTTCTTC
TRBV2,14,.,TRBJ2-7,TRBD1,CASSEYTGAGEQYF,TGTGCCAGCAGTGAATATACAGGGGCGGGTGAGCAGTACTTC
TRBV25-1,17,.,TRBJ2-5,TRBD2,CASSDPTSGTDQETQYF,TGTGCCAGCAGTGATCCGACTAGCGGAACGGACCAAGAGACCCAGTACTTC
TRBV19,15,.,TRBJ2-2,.,CASSTLPGDTGELFF,TGTGCCAGTAGTACTCTTCCAGGGGACACCGGGGAGCTGTTTTTT
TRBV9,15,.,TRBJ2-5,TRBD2,CASSVVQAGGETQYF,TGTGCCAGCAGCGTAGTACAAGCGGGGGGTGAGACCCAGTACTTC
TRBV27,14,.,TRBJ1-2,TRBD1,CASSSLQGADGYTF,TGTGCCAGCAGTTCCTTACAGGGGGCGGATGGCTACACCTTC
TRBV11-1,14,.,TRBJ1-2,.,CASSLFALGGSYTF,TGTGCCAGCAGCTTATTCGCACTAGGCGGGAGCTACACCTTC
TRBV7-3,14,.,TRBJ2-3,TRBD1,CASSSGGRTDTQYF,TGTGCCAGCAGTTCAGGGGGCCGAACAGATACGCAGTATTTT
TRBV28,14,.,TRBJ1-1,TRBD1,CASSPPTGYPEAFF,TGTGCCAGCAGTCCCCCGACAGGGTACCCTGAAGCTTTCTTT
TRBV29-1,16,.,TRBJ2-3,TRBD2,CSVTKGTSGGPQAQYF,TGCAGCGTCACAAAGGGGACTAGCGGGGGGCCCCAGGCGCAGTATTTT
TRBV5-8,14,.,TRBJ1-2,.,CASSAMPLAGGYTF,TGTGCCAGCAGCGCGATGCCGCTAGCAGGGGGCTACACCTTC
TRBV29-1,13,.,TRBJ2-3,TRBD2,CSSTSGTTDTQYF,TGCAGCTCGACTAGCGGGACCACAGATACGCAGTATTTT
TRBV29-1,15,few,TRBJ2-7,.,CSVEDRRNLGSEQYF,TGCAGCGTTGAAGATCGCAGGAACTTGGGTTCCGAGCAGTACTTC
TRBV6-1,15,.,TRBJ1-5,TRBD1,CASSGTGGGNQPQHF,TGTGCCAGCAGCGGGACAGGGGGCGGCAATCAGCCCCAGCATTTT
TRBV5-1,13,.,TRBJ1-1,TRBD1,CASSLGRDREAFF,TGCGCCAGCAGCTTGGGTAGGGACAGAGAAGCTTTCTTT
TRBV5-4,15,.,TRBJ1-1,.,CASSLAGGLGSEAFF,TGTGCCAGCAGCTTGGCCGGGGGGCTAGGTAGTGAAGCTTTCTTT
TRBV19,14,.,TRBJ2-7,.,CASSTGTGPYEQYF,TGTGCCAGTAGTACGGGAACAGGGCCCTACGAGCAGTACTTC
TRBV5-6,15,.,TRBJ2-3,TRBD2,CASSPRGATPHTQYF,TGTGCCAGCAGCCCGCGGGGGGCTACCCCCCATACGCAGTATTTT
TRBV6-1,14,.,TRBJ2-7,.,CASTLDREQSEQYF,TGTGCCAGCACATTGGACCGGGAGCAAAGCGAGCAGTACTTC
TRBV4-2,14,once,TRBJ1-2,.,CASSQELSNYGYTF,TGTGCCAGCAGCCAAGAGCTCTCGAACTATGGCTACACCTTC
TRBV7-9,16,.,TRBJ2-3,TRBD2,CASSLSTSGRTDTQYF,TGTGCCAGCAGCTTATCAACTAGCGGGAGAACAGATACGCAGTATTTT
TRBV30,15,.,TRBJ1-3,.,CAWSLGGKIGDTIYF,TGTGCCTGGAGTCTCGGGGGGAAGATCGGGGACACCATATATTTT
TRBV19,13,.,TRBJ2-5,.,CASSITDTETQYF,TGTGCCAGTAGTATCACGGATACGGAGACCCAGTACTTC
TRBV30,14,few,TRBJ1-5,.,CAWSGSVWNQPQHF,TGTGCCTGGAGTGGATCTGTGTGGAATCAGCCCCAGCATTTT
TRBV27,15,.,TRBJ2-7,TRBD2,CASSYTSGRAGEQYF,TGTGCCAGCAGCTATACTAGCGGGAGGGCCGGCGAGCAGTACTTC
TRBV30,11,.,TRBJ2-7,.,CAAKGGYEQYF,TGTGCCGCCAAGGGGGGCTACGAGCAGTACTTC
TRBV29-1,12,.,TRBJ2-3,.,CSVGQSTDTQYF,TGCAGCGTTGGGCAGAGCACAGATACGCAGTATTTT
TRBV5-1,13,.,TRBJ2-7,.,CASTPAGSYEQYF,TGCGCCAGCACCCCGGCAGGGTCCTACGAGCAGTACTTC
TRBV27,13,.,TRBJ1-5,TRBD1,CASSGGQGKAQHF,TGTGCCAGCAGTGGGGGACAGGGGAAAGCCCAGCATTTT
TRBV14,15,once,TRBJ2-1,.,CASSQTTTSYNEQFF,TGTGCCAGCAGCCAAACTACTACCTCCTACAATGAGCAGTTCTTC
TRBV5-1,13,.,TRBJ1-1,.,CASSLQGRTEAFF,TGCGCCAGCAGCTTGCAGGGTCGCACTGAAGCTTTCTTT
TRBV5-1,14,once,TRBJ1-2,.,CASSYAAGANGYTF,TGCGCCAGCAGCTACGCGGCAGGGGCGAATGGCTACACCTTC
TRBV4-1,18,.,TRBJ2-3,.,CASSPPIADRLSTDTQYF,TGCGCCAGCAGCCCCCCGATAGCCGACAGGCTGAGCACAGATACGCAGTATTTT
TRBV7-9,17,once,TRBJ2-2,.,CASSTKQGNIGSGELFF,TGTGCCAGCAGCACAAAACAGGGAAACATTGGGTCCGGGGAGCTGTTTTTT
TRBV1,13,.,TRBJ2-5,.,CTSIQREWKTQYF,TGCACCAGCATTCAGCGGGAGTGGAAGACCCAGTACTTC
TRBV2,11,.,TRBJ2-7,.,CASSYTGEQYF,TGTGCCAGCAGTTATACAGGCGAGCAGTACTTC
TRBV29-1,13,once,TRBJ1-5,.,CSVRDGGNQPQHF,TGCAGCGTTAGGGACGGAGGAAATCAGCCCCAGCATTTT
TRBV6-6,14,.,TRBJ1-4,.,CASRGPGASEKLFF,TGTGCCAGCAGGGGGCCGGGAGCCTCTGAAAAACTGTTTTTT
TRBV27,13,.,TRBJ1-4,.,CASRDPYFEKLFF,TGTGCCAGCAGGGACCCGTATTTCGAAAAACTGTTTTTT
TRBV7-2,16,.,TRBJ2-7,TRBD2,CASSLGYASGSYEQYF,TGTGCCAGCAGCTTAGGATATGCTAGCGGGAGCTACGAGCAGTACTTC
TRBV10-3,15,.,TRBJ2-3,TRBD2,CAISDSAGVTDTQYF,TGTGCCATCAGTGACTCAGCGGGGGTCACAGATACGCAGTATTTT
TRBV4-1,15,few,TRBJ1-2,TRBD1,CASSDQQGGNYGYTF,TGCGCCAGCAGCGACCAACAGGGGGGGAACTATGGCTACACCTTC
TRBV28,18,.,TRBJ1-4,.,CASSTERSVTAQNEKLFF,TGTGCCAGCAGTACCGAGCGTTCGGTAACGGCACAGAATGAAAAACTGTTTTTT
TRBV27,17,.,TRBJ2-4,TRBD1,CASSPFLDRAFKNIQYF,TGTGCCAGCAGTCCATTCTTGGACAGGGCTTTCAAAAACATTCAGTACTTC
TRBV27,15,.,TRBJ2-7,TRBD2,CASSPTGLAIYEQYF,TGTGCCAGCAGTCCAACTGGACTAGCAATCTACGAGCAGTACTTC
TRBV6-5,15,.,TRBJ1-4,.,CASSYGGMSNEKLFF,TGTGCCAGCAGTTACGGGGGAATGTCTAATGAAAAACTGTTTTTT
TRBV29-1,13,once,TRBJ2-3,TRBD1,CSVVDRGYDTQYF,TGCAGCGTTGTGGACAGGGGATACGATACGCAGTATTTT
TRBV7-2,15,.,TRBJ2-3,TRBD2,CASSPWTSGSDTQYF,TGTGCCAGCAGCCCCTGGACTAGCGGGAGTGATACGCAGTATTTT
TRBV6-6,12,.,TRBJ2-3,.,CASSYGPDTQYF,TGTGCCAGCAGTTACGGACCAGATACGCAGTATTTT
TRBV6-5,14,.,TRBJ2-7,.,CASSYGQRIYEQYF,TGTGCCAGCAGTTACGGACAGCGGATCTACGAGCAGTACTTC